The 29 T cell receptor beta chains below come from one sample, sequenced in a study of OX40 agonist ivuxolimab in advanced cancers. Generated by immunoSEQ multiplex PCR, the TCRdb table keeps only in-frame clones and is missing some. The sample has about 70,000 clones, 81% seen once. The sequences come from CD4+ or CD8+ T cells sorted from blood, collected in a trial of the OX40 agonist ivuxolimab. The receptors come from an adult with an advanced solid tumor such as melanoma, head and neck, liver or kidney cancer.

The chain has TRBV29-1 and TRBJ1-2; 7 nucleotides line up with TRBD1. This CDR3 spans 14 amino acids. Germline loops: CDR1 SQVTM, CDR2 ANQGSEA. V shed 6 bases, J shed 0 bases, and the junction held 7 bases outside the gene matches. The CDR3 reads CSVATGVANYGYTF. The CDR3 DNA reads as TGCAGCGTCGCAACAGGGGTAGCTAACTATGGCTACACCTTC.

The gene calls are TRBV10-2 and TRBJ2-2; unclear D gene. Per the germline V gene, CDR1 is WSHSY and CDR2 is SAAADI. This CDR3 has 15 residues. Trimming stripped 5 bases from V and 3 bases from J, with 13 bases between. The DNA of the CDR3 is TGCGCCAGCAGTTCGACCTCACCCCACACCGGGGAGCTGTTTTTT. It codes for CASSSTSPHTGELFF.

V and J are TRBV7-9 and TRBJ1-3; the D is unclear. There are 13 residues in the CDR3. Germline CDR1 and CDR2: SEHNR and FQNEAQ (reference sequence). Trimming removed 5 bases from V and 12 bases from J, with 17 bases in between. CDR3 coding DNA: TGTGCCAGCAGCCACGGACGGGTCCTCGACATATATTTT. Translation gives CASSHGRVLDIYF.

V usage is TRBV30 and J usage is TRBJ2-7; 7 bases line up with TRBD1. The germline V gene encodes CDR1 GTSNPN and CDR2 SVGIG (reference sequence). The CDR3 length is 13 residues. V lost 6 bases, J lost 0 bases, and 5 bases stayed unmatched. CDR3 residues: CACRQGPSYEQYF. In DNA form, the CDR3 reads TGTGCCTGTAGACAGGGCCCCTCCTACGAGCAGTACTTC.

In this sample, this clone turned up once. CDR3 sequence reads: CASSLTRRTDTQYF. The CDR3 coding sequence is TGTGCCAGCAGCCTGACTCGGCGGACAGATACGCAGTATTTT. The rearrangement joins TRBV7-8 to TRBJ2-3; D unresolved. Trimming removed 5 bases at V and 3 bases at J, with 12 bases between. Germline lookup yields CDR1 SGHVS and CDR2 FQNEAQ. The length of the CDR3 is 14 residues.

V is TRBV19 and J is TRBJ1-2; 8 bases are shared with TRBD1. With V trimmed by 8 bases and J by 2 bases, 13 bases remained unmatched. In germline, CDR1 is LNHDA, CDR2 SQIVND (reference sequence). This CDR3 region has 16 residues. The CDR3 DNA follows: TGTGCCAGTCACTCGAGGGGGCAGGGGGCAAACTATGGCTACACCTTC. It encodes CASHSRGQGANYGYTF.

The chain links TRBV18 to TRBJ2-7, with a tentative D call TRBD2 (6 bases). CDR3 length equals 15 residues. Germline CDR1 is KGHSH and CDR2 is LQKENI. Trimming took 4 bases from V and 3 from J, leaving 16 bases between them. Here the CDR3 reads CASSLGTASIYEQYF. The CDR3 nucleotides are TGTGCCAGCTCACTCGGGACTGCTTCGATCTACGAGCAGTACTTC.

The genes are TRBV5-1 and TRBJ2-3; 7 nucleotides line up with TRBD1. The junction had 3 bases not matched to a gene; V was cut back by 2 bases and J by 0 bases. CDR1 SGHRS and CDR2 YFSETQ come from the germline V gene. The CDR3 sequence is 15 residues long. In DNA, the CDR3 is TGCGCCAGCAGCTTACAGGGGCCTAGCACAGATACGCAGTATTTT. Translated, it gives CASSLQGPSTDTQYF.

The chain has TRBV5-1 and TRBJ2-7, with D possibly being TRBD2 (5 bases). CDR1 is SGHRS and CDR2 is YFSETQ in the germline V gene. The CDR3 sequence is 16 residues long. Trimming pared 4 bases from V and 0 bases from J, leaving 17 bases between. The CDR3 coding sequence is TGCGCCAGCAGCCTCCCGACGGGGTATTCCTCCTACGAGCAGTACTTC. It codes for CASSLPTGYSSYEQYF.

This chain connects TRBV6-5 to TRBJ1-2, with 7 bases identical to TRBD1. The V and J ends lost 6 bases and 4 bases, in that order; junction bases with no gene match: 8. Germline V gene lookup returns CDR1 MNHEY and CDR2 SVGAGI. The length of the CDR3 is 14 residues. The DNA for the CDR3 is TGTGCCAGCAGCCACGGGACAGCGATCTATGGCTACACCTTC. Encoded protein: CASSHGTAIYGYTF.

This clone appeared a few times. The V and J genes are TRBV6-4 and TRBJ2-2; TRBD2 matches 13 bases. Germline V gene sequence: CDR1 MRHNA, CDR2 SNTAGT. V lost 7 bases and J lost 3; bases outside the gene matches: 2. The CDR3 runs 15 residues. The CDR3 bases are TGTGCCAGCAAAGGACTAGCGGGAGACACCGGGGAGCTGTTTTTT. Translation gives CASKGLAGDTGELFF.

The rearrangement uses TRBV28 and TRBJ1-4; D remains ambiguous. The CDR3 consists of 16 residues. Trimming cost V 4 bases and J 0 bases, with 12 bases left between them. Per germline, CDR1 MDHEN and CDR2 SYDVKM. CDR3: CASSSPHSSTNEKLFF. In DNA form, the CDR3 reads TGTGCCAGCAGTTCTCCCCACAGCTCAACTAATGAAAAACTGTTTTTT.

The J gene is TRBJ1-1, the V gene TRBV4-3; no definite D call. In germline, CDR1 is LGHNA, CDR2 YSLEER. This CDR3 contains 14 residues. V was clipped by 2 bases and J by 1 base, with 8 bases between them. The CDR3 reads CASSQRAENTEAFF. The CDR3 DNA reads TGCGCCAGCAGCCAACGGGCGGAGAACACTGAAGCTTTCTTT.

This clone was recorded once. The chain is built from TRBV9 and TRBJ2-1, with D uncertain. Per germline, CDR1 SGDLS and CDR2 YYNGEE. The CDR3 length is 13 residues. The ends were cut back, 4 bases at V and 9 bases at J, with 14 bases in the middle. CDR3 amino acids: CASSLPDRSEQFF. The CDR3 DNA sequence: TGTGCCAGCAGCCTCCCAGACCGGAGTGAGCAGTTCTTC. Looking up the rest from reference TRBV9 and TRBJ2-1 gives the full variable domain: DSGVTQTPKHLITATGQRVTLRCSPRSGDLSVYWYQQSLDQGLQFLIQYYNGEERAKGNILERFSAQQFPDLHSELNLSSLELGDSALYFCASSLPDRSEQFFGPGTRLTVL.

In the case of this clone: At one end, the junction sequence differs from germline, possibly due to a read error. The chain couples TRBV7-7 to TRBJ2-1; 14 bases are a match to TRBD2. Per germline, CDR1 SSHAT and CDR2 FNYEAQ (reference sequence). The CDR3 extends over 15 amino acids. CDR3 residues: CASSAGTSGSYEQFF. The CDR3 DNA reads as TGTGCTAGCAGCGCCGGGACTAGCGGGAGTTATGAGCAGTTCTTC.

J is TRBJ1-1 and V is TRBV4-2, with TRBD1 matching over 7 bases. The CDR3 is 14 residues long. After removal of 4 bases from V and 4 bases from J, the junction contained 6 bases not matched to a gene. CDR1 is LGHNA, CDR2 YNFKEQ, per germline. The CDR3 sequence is CASSPPTGITEAFF. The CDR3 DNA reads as TGTGCCAGCAGCCCTCCGACAGGGATCACTGAAGCTTTCTTT.

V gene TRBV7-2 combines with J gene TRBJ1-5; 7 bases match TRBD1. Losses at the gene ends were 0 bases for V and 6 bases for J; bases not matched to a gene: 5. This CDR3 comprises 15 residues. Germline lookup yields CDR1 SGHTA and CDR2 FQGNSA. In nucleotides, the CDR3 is TGTGCCAGCAGCTTAGCTAACAGGGGTTCTCAGCCCCAGCATTTT. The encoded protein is CASSLANRGSQPQHF.

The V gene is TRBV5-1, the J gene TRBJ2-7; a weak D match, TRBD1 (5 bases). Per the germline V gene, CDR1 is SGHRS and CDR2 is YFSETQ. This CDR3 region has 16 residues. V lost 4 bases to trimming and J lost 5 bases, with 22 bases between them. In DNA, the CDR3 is TGCGCCAGCAGCGCCACCGAGTCCAGGGTATCCCACGAGCAGTACTTC. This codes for CASSATESRVSHEQYF.

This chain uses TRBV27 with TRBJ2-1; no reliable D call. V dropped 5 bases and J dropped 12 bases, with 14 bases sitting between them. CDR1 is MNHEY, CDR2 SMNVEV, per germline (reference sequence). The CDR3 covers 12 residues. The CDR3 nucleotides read TGTGCCAGCAGTGCACGACCGGAATCGCAGTTCTTC. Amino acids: CASSARPESQFF.

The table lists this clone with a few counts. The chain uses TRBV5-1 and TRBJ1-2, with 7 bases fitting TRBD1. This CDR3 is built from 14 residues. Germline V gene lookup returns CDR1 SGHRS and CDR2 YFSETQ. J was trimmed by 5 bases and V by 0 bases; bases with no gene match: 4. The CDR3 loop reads CASSLAGTAYGYTF. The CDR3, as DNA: TGCGCCAGCAGCTTGGCCGGGACAGCGTATGGCTACACCTTC.

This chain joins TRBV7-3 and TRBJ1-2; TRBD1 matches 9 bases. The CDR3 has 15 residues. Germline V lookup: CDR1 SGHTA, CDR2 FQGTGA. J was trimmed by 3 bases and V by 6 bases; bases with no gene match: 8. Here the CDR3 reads CASSLVRDRDYGYTF. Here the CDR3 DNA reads TGTGCCAGCAGTTTAGTCCGGGACAGGGACTATGGCTACACCTTC. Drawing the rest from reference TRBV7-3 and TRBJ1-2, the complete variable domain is GAGVSQTPSNKVTEKGKYVELRCDPISGHTALYWYRQSLGQGPEFLIYFQGTGAADDSGLPNDRFFAVRPEGSVSTLKIQRTERGDSAVYLCASSLVRDRDYGYTFGSGTRLTVV.

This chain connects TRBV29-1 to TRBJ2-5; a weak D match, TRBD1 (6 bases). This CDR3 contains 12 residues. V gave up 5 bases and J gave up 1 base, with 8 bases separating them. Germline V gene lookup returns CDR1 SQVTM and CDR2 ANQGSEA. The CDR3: CSVYRVQETQYF. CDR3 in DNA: TGCAGCGTTTACAGGGTCCAAGAGACCCAGTACTTC.

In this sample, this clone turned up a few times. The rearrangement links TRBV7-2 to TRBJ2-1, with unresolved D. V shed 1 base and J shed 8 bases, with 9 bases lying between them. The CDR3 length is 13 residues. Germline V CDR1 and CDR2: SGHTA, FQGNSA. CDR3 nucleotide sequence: TGTGCCAGCAGCTTAGAGGCCGAGTATGAGCAGTTCTTC. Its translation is CASSLEAEYEQFF.

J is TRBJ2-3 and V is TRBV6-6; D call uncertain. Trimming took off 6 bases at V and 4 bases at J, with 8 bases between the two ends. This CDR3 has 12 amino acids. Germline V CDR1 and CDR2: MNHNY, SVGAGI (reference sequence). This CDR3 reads CASSPNSDTQYF. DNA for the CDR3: TGTGCCAGCAGCCCCAACTCAGATACGCAGTATTTT.

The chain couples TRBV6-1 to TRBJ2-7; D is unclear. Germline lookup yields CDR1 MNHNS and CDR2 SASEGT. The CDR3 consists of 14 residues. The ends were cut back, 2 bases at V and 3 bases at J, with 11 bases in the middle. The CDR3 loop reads CASSELGNGYEQYF. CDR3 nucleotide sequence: TGTGCCAGCAGTGAACTAGGGAACGGCTACGAGCAGTACTTC.

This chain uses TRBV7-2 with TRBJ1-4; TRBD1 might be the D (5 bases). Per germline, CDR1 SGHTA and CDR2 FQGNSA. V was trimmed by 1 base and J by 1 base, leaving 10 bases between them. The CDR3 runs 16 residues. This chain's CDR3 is CASSLGGGGTNEKLFF. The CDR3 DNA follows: TGTGCCAGCAGCTTAGGGGGCGGGGGAACTAATGAAAAACTGTTTTTT.

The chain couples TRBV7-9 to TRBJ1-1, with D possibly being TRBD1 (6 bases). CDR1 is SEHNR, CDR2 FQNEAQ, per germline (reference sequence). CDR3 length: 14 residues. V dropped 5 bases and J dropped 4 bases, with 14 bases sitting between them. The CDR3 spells CASSKGGYSTEAFF. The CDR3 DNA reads TGTGCCAGCAGCAAAGGGGGTTACAGCACTGAAGCTTTCTTT. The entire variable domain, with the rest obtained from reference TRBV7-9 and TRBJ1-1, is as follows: DTGVSQNPRHKITKRGQNVTFRCDPISEHNRLYWYRQTLGQGPEFLTYFQNEAQLEKSRLLSDRFSAERPKGSFSTLEIQRTEQGDSAMYLCASSKGGYSTEAFFGQGTRLTVV.

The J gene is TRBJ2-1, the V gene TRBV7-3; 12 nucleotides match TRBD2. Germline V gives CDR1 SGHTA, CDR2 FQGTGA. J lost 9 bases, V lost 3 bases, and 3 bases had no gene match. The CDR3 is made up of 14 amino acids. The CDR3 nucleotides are TGTGCCAGCAGCTTGACTAGCGGGAGCGGTGAGCAGTTCTTC. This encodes CASSLTSGSGEQFF.

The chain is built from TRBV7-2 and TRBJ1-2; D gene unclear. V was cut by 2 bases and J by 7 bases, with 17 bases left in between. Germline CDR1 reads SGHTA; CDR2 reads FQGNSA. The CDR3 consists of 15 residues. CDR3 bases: TGTGCCAGCAGCTTAAGGAGGGTGTTGGACCGTGGCTACACCTTC. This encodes CASSLRRVLDRGYTF.